This T cell receptor beta chain is drawn from a study of blood T cell repertoires in COVID-19. Study as a whole: From the United States, Italy and Spain came samples of acute and convalescent COVID-19. The cDNA or gDNA used as material had been derived from T cells, B-cell-depleted T cells, or PBMCs.

Patients at the Seattle site were enrolled during active infection and followed longitudinally. As processed by the authors: The authors estimated nucleated cell counts from reference gene primer amplification. Generated by immunoSEQ multiplex PCR, the TCRdb table keeps only in-frame clones and is missing some. V and J calls and clone size are copied from that table; D and trimming were computed from the DNA. This sample has around 200,000 clones, with more than 75% found just once. CDR3 size: 15 residues. With 1 base clipped from V and 15 bases from J, the junction kept 8 bases outside the gene matches. Germline V gene lookup returns CDR1 SGHNT and CDR2 YYREEE (reference sequence).

Sample: peripheral blood. The TCR originated in a person between 65 and 79 years old with COVID-19, enrolled during active disease. The chain has TRBV5-4 and TRBJ2-1; 15 bases agree with TRBD2. CDR3 nucleotides: TGTGCCAGCAGCTTGATCGGGACTAGCGGGGGGCTCTGGTTCTTC. It translates to CASSLIGTSGGLWFF.